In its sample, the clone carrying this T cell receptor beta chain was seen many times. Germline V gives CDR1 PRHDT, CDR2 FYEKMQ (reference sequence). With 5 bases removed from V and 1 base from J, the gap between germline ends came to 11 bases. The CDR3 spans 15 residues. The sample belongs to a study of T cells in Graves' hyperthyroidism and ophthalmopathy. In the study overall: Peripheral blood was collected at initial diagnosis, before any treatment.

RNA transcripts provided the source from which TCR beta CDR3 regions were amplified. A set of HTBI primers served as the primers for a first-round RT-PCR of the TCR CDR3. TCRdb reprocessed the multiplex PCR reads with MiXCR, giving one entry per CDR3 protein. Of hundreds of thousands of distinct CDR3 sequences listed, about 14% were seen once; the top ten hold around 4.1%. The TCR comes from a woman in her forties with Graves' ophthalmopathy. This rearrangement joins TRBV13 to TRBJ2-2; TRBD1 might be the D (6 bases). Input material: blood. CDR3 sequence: CASSKKQGNTGELFF. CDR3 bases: TGTGCCAGCAGCAAAAAACAGGGGAACACCGGGGAGCTGTTTTTT.